Listed below are T cell receptor beta chains from one sample, sequenced in a study of blood T cell repertoires in COVID-19. The method was immunoSEQ multiplex PCR; TCRdb's version includes in-frame clones alone and lacks a portion of them. The repertoire holds approximately 100,000 clones, 89% seen once, with roughly 4.9% in the top ten. Specimen: peripheral blood. The receptor set was obtained from a woman older than 75 with active COVID-19. Each CDR3 is given with its conserved first and last residue. Fields, in order: J gene, clone size, D gene, V gene, CDR3 DNA, CDR3 protein. A D gene is named only where the DNA matches it firmly. The size of a clone is reported for some rows only, either as once, few or many, or as a class for expanded clones.

TRBJ2-7	.	TRBD2	TRBV6-5	TGTGCCAGCAATCGCGCGGGAGGGCACTACGAGCAGTACTTC	CASNRAGGHYEQYF
TRBJ2-2	.	TRBD1	TRBV3-1/TRBV3-2	TGTGCCAGCAGCCAAGACAATAGCGGGACAGGGGGCCACGGGGAGCTGTTTTTT	CASSQDNSGTGGHGELFF
TRBJ2-3	.	.	TRBV5-6	TGTGCCAGCAGCTTCCCGGGGTATACGCAGTATTTT	CASSFPGYTQYF
TRBJ1-5	.	.	TRBV28	TGTGCCAGCACCCGGGGGGGAGCCGGCAATCAGCCCCAGCATTTT	CASTRGGAGNQPQHF
TRBJ2-2	.	.	TRBV2	TGTGCCAGCAGACTAGCCCAGACCGGGGAGCTGTTTTTT	CASRLAQTGELFF
TRBJ2-5	.	.	TRBV7-9	TGTGCCAGCAGCAATAATTACCAAGAGACCCAGTACTTC	CASSNNYQETQYF
TRBJ1-4	.	.	TRBV5-1	TGCGCCAGCAGCTCTAGGATTCTTGCAACTAATGAAAAACTGTTTTTT	CASSSRILATNEKLFF
TRBJ2-3	.	TRBD1	TRBV5-6	TGTGCCAGCAGCTCTAATCGGGACAGGGCAAAGGCAGATACGCAGTATTTT	CASSSNRDRAKADTQYF
TRBJ2-2	.	TRBD2	TRBV18	TGTGCCAGCTCACCACCGGCTAGCGGGAGAACCGGGGAGCTGTTTTTT	CASSPPASGRTGELFF
TRBJ1-2	.	TRBD1	TRBV4-1	TGCGCCAGCAGCCCTTGGGGACAGGGAAGAGATGGCTACACCTTC	CASSPWGQGRDGYTF
TRBJ2-1	.	TRBD2	TRBV4-2	TGTGCCAGCAGCCAAGATCGGACTAGCTTAGCCAATGAGCAGTTCTTC	CASSQDRTSLANEQFF
TRBJ1-2	.	.	TRBV6-2/TRBV6-3	TGTGCCAGCAGTTACTCGCAGGGTCTAGGGAATGGCTACACCTTC	CASSYSQGLGNGYTF
TRBJ2-3	.	.	TRBV28	TGTGCCAGCAGCTTAACTAGCCCGGTCGTAGATACGCAGTATTTT	CASSLTSPVVDTQYF
TRBJ2-7	.	TRBD2	TRBV6-6	TGTGCCAGCAGTTACAGCGGGAGCTCCTACGAGCAGTACTTC	CASSYSGSSYEQYF
TRBJ2-2	.	TRBD2	TRBV7-2	TGTGCCAGTTCGCGGGAGGGGGCGAGGAGCACCGGGGAGCTGTTTTTT	CASSREGARSTGELFF
TRBJ1-5	.	TRBD1	TRBV28	TGTGCCAGCAAAGGGGGCACCCGCAATCAGCCCCAGCATTTT	CASKGGTRNQPQHF
TRBJ2-3	few	TRBD2	TRBV28	TGTGCCAGCAGTTTAAGGACTAGCGGGAGTCGAGGGCAGTATTTT	CASSLRTSGSRGQYF
TRBJ2-5	.	.	TRBV6-6	TGTGCCAGCAGTCCCCCGGGGGAAGCGACCCAGTACTTC	CASSPPGEATQYF
TRBJ2-1	.	TRBD1	TRBV5-1	TGCGCCAGCAGCACTACGGGACAGGGGTCCCGAAATGAGCAGTTCTTC	CASSTTGQGSRNEQFF
TRBJ2-2	.	TRBD1	TRBV14	TGTGCCAGCAGCCCATGGGGACAGGGCGACACCGGGGAGCTGTTTTTT	CASSPWGQGDTGELFF
TRBJ2-5	.	.	TRBV24-1	TGTGCCACCAGTGAGGGGGGTAGTTTGACCCAGTACTTC	CATSEGGSLTQYF
TRBJ2-1	once	TRBD2	TRBV18	TGTGCCAGCTCACCTGCGGGACTAGCGCTATACAATGAGCAGTTCTTC	CASSPAGLALYNEQFF
TRBJ2-3	.	TRBD1	TRBV5-5	TGTGCCAGCAGCCGAACAGGGGCATCAGATACGCAGTATTTT	CASSRTGASDTQYF
TRBJ2-3	.	TRBD2	TRBV6-1	TGTGCCAGCAGTGGGGGACTAGCGGGAGTCGGCGATACGCAGTATTTT	CASSGGLAGVGDTQYF
TRBJ2-7	.	.	TRBV2	TGTGCCAGCAGTGGAGTCGGGAGAGCCGAGCAGTACTTC	CASSGVGRAEQYF
TRBJ2-7	.	.	TRBV28	TGTGCCAGCAGTCAACTAGGGGGATCATACGAGCAGTACTTC	CASSQLGGSYEQYF
TRBJ2-3	.	.	TRBV7-3	TGTGCCAGCAGCTTAGGCCGGACGGGAATACTTAGCACAGATACGCAGTATTTT	CASSLGRTGILSTDTQYF
TRBJ2-1	.	TRBD2	TRBV7-9	TGTGCCAGCAGCCCCCCCCACACTAGCGGGAGGATTAATGAGCAGTTCTTC	CASSPPHTSGRINEQFF
TRBJ1-5	.	TRBD1	TRBV2	TGTGCCAGCAGGCCCGGGACAGGGGGCAAGAGTCAGCCCCAGCATTTT	CASRPGTGGKSQPQHF
TRBJ2-2	.	TRBD1	TRBV9	TGTGCCAGCAGCTTGGGACAGGACACCGGGGAGCTGTTTTTT	CASSLGQDTGELFF
TRBJ2-7	few	.	TRBV7-9	TGTGCCAGCAGCTCCCGCGGGGCGCAAGGGTACGAGCAGTACTTC	CASSSRGAQGYEQYF
TRBJ2-3	.	TRBD2	TRBV19	TGTGCCAGTAGTATAGCCGGGGGGGATACGCAGTATTTT	CASSIAGGDTQYF
TRBJ2-3	.	.	TRBV6-1	TGTGCCAGCAGTGAGTGGCAGGGGCTTACAGATACGCAGTATTTT	CASSEWQGLTDTQYF
TRBJ2-1	.	TRBD2	TRBV2	TGTGCCGTACATAGCGGGAGAGGATACAATGAGCAGTTCTTC	CAVHSGRGYNEQFF
TRBJ1-5	.	.	TRBV15	TGTGCCACCAGCACCCAACAGGGTCCCTATAGCAATCAGCCCCAGCATTTT	CATSTQQGPYSNQPQHF
TRBJ1-2	.	TRBD1	TRBV19	TGTGCCAGTAGTACCGGACAGGATTATGGCTACACCTTC	CASSTGQDYGYTF
TRBJ1-1	.	.	TRBV4-2	TGTGCCAGCAGCCAAGCACCAACTATGAACACTGAAGCTTTCTTT	CASSQAPTMNTEAFF
TRBJ2-1	.	TRBD2	TRBV5-1	TGCGCCAGCAGATCAACTAGCGGGAGCTTTGAGCAGTTCTTC	CASRSTSGSFEQFF
TRBJ1-2	.	.	TRBV10-1	TGCGCCAGCAAGCCCCGGCAGGTCTATGGCTACACCTTC	CASKPRQVYGYTF
TRBJ2-1	.	.	TRBV7-2	TGTGCCAGCCGGGAAGGGATTGGGGGGGCGTCCTACAATGAGCAGTTCTTC	CASREGIGGASYNEQFF
TRBJ2-1	.	TRBD2	TRBV28	TGTGCCAGCAGTTATAGGACTAGCGGGAGCATACGCTTCTTC	CASSYRTSGSIRFF
TRBJ2-1	.	TRBD1	TRBV11-2	TGTGCCAGCAGCTTCTCCAGGGGGATGAATGAGCAGTTCTTC	CASSFSRGMNEQFF
TRBJ2-2	.	.	TRBV11-2	TGTGCCAGCAGCTTGGGCCTGGACACAGTGGGCACCGGGGAGCTGTTTTTT	CASSLGLDTVGTGELFF
TRBJ1-1	.	.	TRBV6-5	TGTGCCAGCAGTCCACTATTGGGCACTGAAGCTTTCTTT	CASSPLLGTEAFF
TRBJ2-1	.	TRBD2	TRBV6-5	TGTGCCAGCAGTCGCGGGAGGGCCCGGGATGAGCAGTTCTTC	CASSRGRARDEQFF
TRBJ2-5	.	.	TRBV3-1/TRBV3-2	TGTGCCAGCAGCCCCGCACAGGGTCAGACCCAGTACTTC	CASSPAQGQTQYF
TRBJ2-1	.	TRBD1	TRBV5-4	TGTGCCAGCAGCCCTCGGACAGGGGGCAATGAGCAGTTCTTC	CASSPRTGGNEQFF
TRBJ1-5	once	TRBD1	TRBV19	TGTGCCAGTACCACCCCGGGACAGGGGGCTCAGCCCCAGCATTTT	CASTTPGQGAQPQHF
TRBJ1-1	.	.	TRBV11-2	TGTGCCAGCAGCTTAATTTTCGTGAGGAGTATGAACACTGAAGCTTTCTTT	CASSLIFVRSMNTEAFF
TRBJ1-5	.	.	TRBV5-6	TGTGCCAGCAGCCGGGGATCTTATCAGCCCCAGCATTTT	CASSRGSYQPQHF
TRBJ2-1	.	TRBD2	TRBV7-3	TGTGCCAGCCGACTAGCGGGAGGCTCCTACAATGAGCAGTTCTTC	CASRLAGGSYNEQFF